The source of this T cell receptor beta chain is a study of cytomegalovirus exposure and HLA in healthy donors. Findings of the study overall: An observed cluster of highly shared sequence variants was recorded as a likely sequencing artifact. Later work found most CMV-associated TCR beta chains apparently HLA-restricted. Previous analysis showed most TCR beta V segments were productive about 87% or about 30% of the time.

As for this clone: Its target is not known.

In nominal health when sampled, donors likely had unrecorded immune exposures nonetheless. PCR employed 60 Vbeta and 13 Jbeta primers. Sequencing was performed with immunoSEQ multiplex PCR; in TCRdb, only in-frame clones are kept and a portion is missing. The data show more than 130,000 clones, roughly three quarters seen once. Looked up from germline, CDR1 is MDHEN and CDR2 is SYDVKM. With V trimmed by 7 bases and J by 2 bases, 18 bases remained unmatched. The CDR3 loop spans 19 amino acids. Sequencing input: PBMCs. The receptor comes from a woman aged 50 to 60 in good health and CMV-seronegative. The chain recombines TRBV28 with TRBJ2-3, with 10 bases aligning to TRBD2. The CDR3 is CASTPGASSSGGDTDTQYF. The DNA for the CDR3 is TGTGCCAGCACCCCCGGGGCATCCTCTAGCGGGGGAGACACAGATACGCAGTATTTT.